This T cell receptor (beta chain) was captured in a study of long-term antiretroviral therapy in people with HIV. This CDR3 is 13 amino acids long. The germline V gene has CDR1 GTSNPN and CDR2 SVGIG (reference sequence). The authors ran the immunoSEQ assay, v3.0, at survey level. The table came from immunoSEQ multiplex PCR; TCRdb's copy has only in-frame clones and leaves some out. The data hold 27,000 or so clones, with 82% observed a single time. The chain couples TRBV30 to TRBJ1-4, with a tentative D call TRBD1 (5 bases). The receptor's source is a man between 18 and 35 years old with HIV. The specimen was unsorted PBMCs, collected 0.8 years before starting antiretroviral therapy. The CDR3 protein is CAYSLGVGEKLFF. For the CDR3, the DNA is TGTGCTTACTCCTTGGGGGTAGGAGAAAAACTGTTTTTT.